These 30 T cell receptor beta chains were sequenced from one sample in a study of blood T cell repertoires in COVID-19. TCRdb's copy holds only in-frame clones and misses some; the assay was immunoSEQ multiplex PCR. The sample holds about 350,000 clones, less than 90% seen once. The sequenced sample consisted of PBMCs or T cells enriched from blood (not recorded which). The receptors were sampled from a woman younger than 45 who had recovered from COVID-19.

The chain links TRBV28 to TRBJ1-2; D may be TRBD1 (5 bases). CDR3 length: 12 residues. The V gene's germline CDR1 is MDHEN and CDR2 SYDVKM. V was cut by 3 bases and J by 8 bases, with 10 bases left in between. The DNA of the CDR3 is TGTGCCAGCAGTTTGACAGTAAAAGGCTACACCTTC. This translates into CASSLTVKGYTF.

The chain carries TRBV27 and TRBJ2-7; 7 bases are a match to TRBD2. The CDR3 loop spans 14 amino acids. Trimming cost V 6 bases and J 6 bases; bases outside gene matches: 11. Germline CDR1 MNHEY, CDR2 SMNVEV (reference sequence). CDR3 loop: CASRERREYFEQYF. As DNA, the CDR3 is TGTGCCAGCAGAGAAAGGCGGGAGTATTTCGAGCAGTACTTC.

The chain employs TRBV7-9 and TRBJ2-1; 9 bases are a match to TRBD2. Germline assignment: CDR1 SEHNR and CDR2 FQNEAQ (reference sequence). After removal of 5 bases from V and 12 bases from J, the junction contained 14 bases not matched to a gene. The CDR3 runs to 15 residues. CDR3 protein: CASSPGLAISSWQFF. The CDR3 bases are TGTGCCAGCAGCCCGGGACTAGCCATATCAAGTTGGCAGTTCTTC.

The DNA for the CDR3 is TGTGCCAGCAGCCCAGGAGGCGGGGGGGCCTATGAGCAGTTCTTC. Encoded protein: CASSPGGGGAYEQFF. V gene TRBV4-2 combines with J gene TRBJ2-1, with 9 bases identical to TRBD2. V trimming: 4 bases; J trimming: 8 bases; junction bases outside the gene matches: 9. The CDR3 is 15 amino acids. Germline loops: CDR1 LGHNA, CDR2 YNFKEQ.

In DNA, the CDR3 is TGCGCCAGCAGCTTGCCCGGTCCTAACTATGGCTACACCTTC. Translating gives CASSLPGPNYGYTF. The rearrangement joins TRBV5-1 to TRBJ1-2; no firm D call. Per germline, CDR1 SGHRS and CDR2 YFSETQ. This CDR3 has 14 amino acids. V dropped 1 base and J dropped 0 bases, with 7 bases sitting between them.

V usage is TRBV30 and J usage is TRBJ2-3; 15 bases align to TRBD2. Germline V CDR1 and CDR2: GTSNPN, SVGIG (reference sequence). The CDR3 is made up of 15 amino acids. With V trimmed by 4 bases and J by 5 bases, 4 bases remained unmatched. CDR3 sequence: CAWTPGLAGGDTQYF. The CDR3 DNA reads as TGTGCCTGGACCCCGGGACTAGCGGGGGGAGATACGCAGTATTTT.

The rearrangement links TRBV11-2 to TRBJ2-1, with 16 nucleotides matching TRBD2. With 5 bases clipped from V and 1 base from J, the junction kept 8 bases outside the gene matches. This CDR3 is 19 amino acids long. Germline V CDR1 and CDR2: SGHAT, FQNNGV. The CDR3 loop reads CASSRAGTSGRGSYNEQFF. The CDR3 nucleotides read TGTGCCAGCAGCCGAGCCGGGACTAGCGGGAGGGGGTCCTACAATGAGCAGTTCTTC.

This clone was counted a single time. This sequence joins TRBV27 and TRBJ2-7; D is unclear. Germline assignment: CDR1 MNHEY and CDR2 SMNVEV (reference sequence). The V gene lost 4 bases and the J gene lost 5 bases, with 12 bases spanning the gap. The CDR3 has 13 residues. The CDR3 nucleotides read TGTGCCAGCAGTTCCGGTTTGAGTAACGAGCAGTACTTC. This translates into CASSSGLSNEQYF.

V and J are TRBV10-3 and TRBJ2-7, with 7 bases that match TRBD1. The V segment lost 10 bases and the J segment 2 bases; nucleotides outside the gene matches: 5. Germline CDR1 and CDR2: ENHRY and SYGVKD. The CDR3 loop spans 12 amino acids. Written as DNA, the CDR3 is TGTGCCAGCTGGACAGGAACCTACGAGCAGTACTTC. Protein sequence: CASWTGTYEQYF.

This chain connects TRBV2 to TRBJ2-5; 10 positions match TRBD1. The CDR3 consists of 14 residues. Germline CDR1 reads SNHLY; CDR2 reads FYNNEI. The V and J ends lost 7 bases and 5 bases, in that order; junction bases with no gene match: 7. CDR3 sequence (DNA): TGTGCCAGCAAGACGACAGGGGGCTGGGAGACCCAGTACTTC. It yields the protein CASKTTGGWETQYF.

V usage is TRBV10-2 and J usage is TRBJ2-3, with D unclear. Germline V gene data show CDR1 as WSHSY and CDR2 as SAAADI. The length of the CDR3 is 10 residues. Trimming removed 4 bases at V and 7 bases at J, with 3 bases between. Here the CDR3 reads CASSANTQYF. DNA for the CDR3: TGCGCCAGCAGTGCTAATACGCAGTATTTT.

The gene calls are TRBV5-1 and TRBJ1-1; 9 bases line up with TRBD1. This CDR3 is 16 amino acids long. V dropped 0 bases and J dropped 1; count of bases not matched to a gene: 4. Germline CDR1 is SGHRS and CDR2 is YFSETQ. The DNA for the CDR3 is TGCGCCAGCAGCTTGGTGGGACAGGGCGCGAACACTGAAGCTTTCTTT. It yields the protein CASSLVGQGANTEAFF.

The genes are TRBV28 and TRBJ2-3; a possible D gene is TRBD1 (6 bases). This CDR3 is built from 14 residues. Between the trimmed V and J ends, which lost 2 bases and 4 bases, there was a span of 10 bases. Germline lookup yields CDR1 MDHEN and CDR2 SYDVKM. This chain's CDR3 is CASSLTGGPDTQYF. CDR3 bases: TGTGCCAGCAGTTTAACTGGGGGCCCAGATACGCAGTATTTT. The full variable domain, completed using reference TRBV28 and TRBJ2-3, is DVKVTQSSRYLVKRTGEKVFLECVQDMDHENMFWYRQDPGLGLRLIYFSYDVKMKEKGDIPEGYSVSREKKERFSLILESASTNQTSMYLCASSLTGGPDTQYFGPGTRLTVL.

This clone was picked up one time. The genes are TRBV3-1 (or the pseudogene TRBV3-2) and TRBJ2-3; 7 bases map to TRBD2. The CDR3 is 15 residues long. V lost 1 base and J lost 1; bases outside the gene matches: 2. Germline V gene lookup returns CDR1 LGHDT and CDR2 YNNKEL (reference sequence). The CDR3 DNA is TGTGCCAGCAGCCAAGCTGGGGGGGGCACAGATACGCAGTATTTT. Translating gives CASSQAGGGTDTQYF.

This clone was counted a single time. This rearrangement joins TRBV29-1 to TRBJ1-1; 12 bases fit TRBD1. V dropped 2 bases and J dropped 5; count of bases not matched to a gene: 3. Germline CDR1 is SQVTM and CDR2 is ANQGSEA. The CDR3 loop spans 14 amino acids. The chain's CDR3 is CSVERDRGRTEAFF. The CDR3 DNA sequence: TGCAGCGTTGAAAGGGACAGGGGGCGAACTGAAGCTTTCTTT.

The V call is TRBV5-1, the J call TRBJ2-1; D possibly corresponds to TRBD1 (5 bases). From germline, CDR1 is SGHRS and CDR2 YFSETQ. The CDR3 spans 16 residues. The ends were cut back, 0 bases at V and 0 bases at J, with 10 bases in the middle. CDR3 amino acids: CASSLAQGHSYNEQFF. The CDR3 DNA reads as TGCGCCAGCAGCTTGGCCCAGGGTCACTCCTACAATGAGCAGTTCTTC.

The chain combines TRBV13 with TRBJ2-7, with 13 positions matching TRBD2. CDR3 length: 15 residues. Germline V gene sequence: CDR1 PRHDT, CDR2 FYEKMQ (reference sequence). The junction had 5 bases not matched to a gene; V was cut back by 5 bases and J by 4 bases. CDR3 in DNA: TGTGCCAGCAGCCGGAGGACTAGCGGGAGTTACGAGCAGTACTTC. Protein sequence: CASSRRTSGSYEQYF. Complete variable domain (other parts from reference TRBV13 and TRBJ2-7): AAGVIQSPRHLIKEKRETATLKCYPIPRHDTVYWYQQGPGQDPQFLISFYEKMQSDKGSIPDRFSAQQFSDYHSELNMSSLELGDSALYFCASSRRTSGSYEQYFGPGTRLTVT.

The V gene is TRBV4-1, the J gene TRBJ2-5; TRBD2 agrees at 7 bases. Germline V lookup: CDR1 MGHRA, CDR2 YSYEKL. The V gene end was trimmed by 0 bases and the J gene end by 5 bases; junction bases not matched to a gene: 15. The CDR3 sequence is 18 residues long. The CDR3 sequence is CASSQDGASGGSRETQYF. The CDR3 DNA reads TGCGCCAGCAGCCAAGACGGTGCATCGGGCGGGAGTCGCGAGACCCAGTACTTC.

The CDR3 DNA is TGTGCCAGCAAACGGGGACAGGGAAGCTACGAGCAGTACTTC. Its protein product is CASKRGQGSYEQYF. The chain employs TRBV2 and TRBJ2-7, with 9 nucleotides matching TRBD1. Losses at the gene ends were 7 bases for V and 3 bases for J; bases not matched to a gene: 7. This CDR3 region has 14 residues. The germline gives CDR1 SNHLY, CDR2 FYNNEI.

A word on this clone: The same CDR3 also results from other DNA sequences found in this sample. The V gene is TRBV7-9, the J gene TRBJ1-4; D gene uncertain. This CDR3 region has 12 residues. The germline V gene encodes CDR1 SEHNR and CDR2 FQNEAQ (reference sequence). The V and J ends lost 5 bases and 7 bases respectively, with 8 bases between them. In nucleotides, the CDR3 is TGTGCCAGCAGCCTAGGAGGTGAAAAACTGTTTTTT. Protein: CASSLGGEKLFF.

This chain uses TRBV9 with TRBJ2-5; D gene uncertain. From germline, CDR1 is SGDLS and CDR2 YYNGEE. V was pared by 2 bases and J by 5 bases, with 13 bases between. The CDR3 is 14 amino acids. This CDR3 reads CASSVLHSSETQYF. DNA for the CDR3: TGTGCCAGCAGCGTTCTCCACTCTTCGGAGACCCAGTACTTC.

The rearrangement links TRBV5-1 to TRBJ1-4, with D uncertain. Trimming removed 3 bases from V and 4 bases from J, with 13 bases in between. Germline V gives CDR1 SGHRS, CDR2 YFSETQ. This CDR3 comprises 15 residues. Here the CDR3 DNA reads TGCGCCAGCAGCTCAGGAAACGGGATTAATGAAAAACTGTTTTTT. This gives the protein CASSSGNGINEKLFF.

This chain connects TRBV7-2 to TRBJ1-1; D possibly corresponds to TRBD1 (5 bases). The V gene's germline CDR1 is SGHTA and CDR2 FQGNSA. The CDR3 length is 13 residues. V lost 2 bases, J lost 10 bases, and 14 bases lay in between. CDR3 sequence: CASSLNQGSIAFF. The CDR3 nucleotides are TGTGCCAGCAGCTTAAATCAGGGTAGTATAGCTTTCTTT.

In its sample, this clone was seen a few times. The chain recombines TRBV12-3 or TRBV12-4 with TRBJ1-2; possibly TRBD1 for D (6 bases). The CDR3 totals 12 residues. V was shortened by 7 bases and J by 9 bases, with 15 bases between the two germline ends. The CDR3 region has the DNA TGTGCCAGCACCCAAACAGGGTCGAGCTACACCTTC. Protein: CASTQTGSSYTF.

This clone was seen a single time. At one end the junction does not follow the germline gene, possibly because of a read error. The gene calls are TRBV7-7 and TRBJ2-2; TRBD2 matches 8 bases. This CDR3 contains 17 residues. Germline V lookup: CDR1 SSHAT, CDR2 FNYEAQ (reference sequence). The CDR3 here is CASSLELADTNTGELFF. The CDR3 nucleotides are TGTGCTAGCAGCCTCGAACTAGCGGACACGAACACCGGGGAGCTGTTTTTT.

The genes are TRBV5-1 and TRBJ1-1; 8 nucleotides align to TRBD1. The CDR3 extends over 14 amino acids. The J segment lost 4 bases and the V segment lost 5 bases, leaving 7 bases of the junction unmatched. Germline V gives CDR1 SGHRS, CDR2 YFSETQ. The CDR3 sequence: CASSPTGGGTEAFF. The CDR3 DNA is TGCGCCAGCAGTCCTACAGGGGGAGGCACTGAAGCTTTCTTT.

The V call is TRBV10-2, the J call TRBJ2-1, with 7 bases identical to TRBD1. Germline assignment: CDR1 WSHSY and CDR2 SAAADI. CDR3 size: 14 residues. The V segment lost 6 bases and the J segment 2 bases; nucleotides outside the gene matches: 4. The CDR3 region is CASRETGAYNEQFF. In DNA form, the CDR3 reads TGCGCCAGCAGGGAAACAGGGGCCTACAATGAGCAGTTCTTC.

This chain links TRBV10-3 with TRBJ1-1; D remains unclear. Germline lookup yields CDR1 ENHRY and CDR2 SYGVKD. V was clipped by 6 bases and J by 0 bases, with 11 bases between them. The CDR3 consists of 14 residues. CDR3 sequence reads: CAISARDMNTEAFF. The DNA of the CDR3 is TGTGCCATCAGCGCCCGGGATATGAACACTGAAGCTTTCTTT.

J is TRBJ2-5 and V is TRBV9, with 13 positions matching TRBD2. The length of the CDR3 is 15 residues. Germline V gene data show CDR1 as SGDLS and CDR2 as YYNGEE. V lost 4 bases to trimming and J lost 5 bases; unmatched junction nucleotides: 5. CDR3 protein: CASSTGLAGVETQYF. CDR3 coding DNA: TGTGCCAGCAGCACAGGACTAGCGGGAGTTGAGACCCAGTACTTC.

This chain uses TRBV19 with TRBJ2-1; D is undetermined. V was cut by 7 bases and J by 0 bases, with 13 bases left in between. CDR1 and CDR2 from the germline V gene are LNHDA and SQIVND (reference sequence). The CDR3 spans 15 residues. The DNA of the CDR3 is TGTGCCAGTAAGCCAGGAAGTAGCTCCTACAATGAGCAGTTCTTC. Amino acids: CASKPGSSSYNEQFF.